The 30 T cell receptor beta chains below all came from one sample that was sequenced in a study of blood T cell repertoires in COVID-19. TCRdb's table, derived via immunoSEQ multiplex PCR, lists solely in-frame clones and lacks some. The data show roughly 130,000 clones, around 80% seen once. Specimen: peripheral blood. The receptor set was obtained from a man aged 50-60 years with acute or convalescent COVID-19.

V is TRBV3-1 (or the pseudogene TRBV3-2) and J is TRBJ2-3; 8 bases are shared with TRBD1. This CDR3 region has 15 residues. Germline V gene sequence: CDR1 LGHDT, CDR2 YNNKEL (reference sequence). V gave up 3 bases and J gave up 3 bases; unmatched junction bases: 5. The chain's CDR3 is CASSQQGARTDTQYF. The CDR3 coding sequence is TGTGCCAGCAGCCAGCAGGGGGCGCGAACAGATACGCAGTATTTT.

This clone occurred once. The chain is built from TRBV6-5 and TRBJ1-5, with 8 positions matching TRBD1. CDR3 length equals 14 residues. Germline loops: CDR1 MNHEY, CDR2 SVGAGI. V was clipped by 6 bases and J by 4 bases; unmatched bases: 5. The CDR3 sequence: CASSRTGRNQPQHF. The CDR3 DNA follows: TGTGCCAGCAGCAGGACAGGGCGGAATCAGCCCCAGCATTTT.

J is TRBJ1-1 and V is TRBV7-3; tentative D call: TRBD1 (5 bases). The V end lost 4 bases, the J end lost 1 base, and 10 bases lay between the germline ends. The CDR3 consists of 14 residues. Germline values: CDR1 SGHTA, CDR2 FQGTGA. CDR3 region: CASSSTGGNTEAFF. The CDR3 DNA follows: TGTGCCAGCAGCTCCACAGGTGGGAACACTGAAGCTTTCTTT.

The chain employs TRBV27 and TRBJ2-4; 7 bases are a match to TRBD2. Germline V CDR1 and CDR2: MNHEY, SMNVEV (reference sequence). The ends lost 1 base at V and 1 base at J; junction bases unmatched: 4. This CDR3 is built from 16 residues. The CDR3 DNA follows: TGTGCCAGCAGTTTATATGGGGAGGGGGCCAAAAACATTCAGTACTTC. This codes for CASSLYGEGAKNIQYF.

This sequence joins TRBV27 and TRBJ2-1, with D maybe TRBD2 (6 bases). CDR1 MNHEY and CDR2 SMNVEV come from the germline V gene (reference sequence). This CDR3 has 16 amino acids. Trimming removed 5 bases at V and 0 bases at J, with 14 bases between. The DNA for the CDR3 is TGTGCCAGCAGTCAACCGGGACTTGGCTCCTACAATGAGCAGTTCTTC. Its protein is CASSQPGLGSYNEQFF.

V gene TRBV6-5 combines with J gene TRBJ2-1; D call uncertain. The V end lost 0 bases, the J end lost 4 bases, and 10 bases lay between the germline ends. Germline-derived CDR1 and CDR2 are MNHEY and SVGAGI. CDR3 length equals 15 residues. This chain's CDR3 is CASSYSSLQYNEQFF. The CDR3 DNA is TGTGCCAGCAGTTACTCGAGCCTCCAATACAATGAGCAGTTCTTC.

A word on this clone: An end of the junction differs from the germline gene, which may be a read error. The J gene is TRBJ2-7, the V gene TRBV9; D is perhaps TRBD1 (6 bases). The germline CDR1 and CDR2 sequences are SGDLS and YYNGEE. The CDR3 spans 14 residues. The CDR3 nucleotides read TGTGCCAGCAGCGTAGATGACAGGACCTACGTGCAGTACTTC. Translating gives CASSVDDRTYVQYF.

This clone is a singleton in its sample. This chain joins TRBV7-9 and TRBJ2-1; D is perhaps TRBD1 (5 bases). The germline CDR1 and CDR2 sequences are SEHNR and FQNEAQ (reference sequence). The CDR3 consists of 14 residues. V was pared by 4 bases and J by 1 base, with 8 bases between. The CDR3: CASSSQGSYNEQFF. CDR3 nucleotide sequence: TGTGCCAGCAGCTCCCAGGGTTCCTACAATGAGCAGTTCTTC.

The chain recombines TRBV7-2 with TRBJ1-3; TRBD1 matches at 9 bases. The CDR3 extends over 17 amino acids. Per germline, CDR1 SGHTA and CDR2 FQGNSA. After removal of 0 bases from V and 0 bases from J, the junction contained 3 bases not matched to a gene. In DNA, the CDR3 is TGTGCCAGCAGCTTAGCCGCGGGACAGGGCTCTGGAAACACCATATATTTT. This encodes CASSLAAGQGSGNTIYF. Variable domain in full (rest from reference TRBV7-2 and TRBJ1-3): GAGVSQSPSNKVTEKGKDVELRCDPISGHTALYWYRQSLGQGLEFLIYFQGNSAPDKSGLPSDRFSAERTGGSVSTLTIQRTQQEDSAVYLCASSLAAGQGSGNTIYFGEGSWLTVV.

The J gene is TRBJ1-6, the V gene TRBV11-2, with a possible D match to TRBD1 (5 bases). Germline V gives CDR1 SGHAT, CDR2 FQNNGV. Trimming removed 0 bases at V and 11 bases at J, with 8 bases between. This CDR3 comprises 13 residues. The CDR3 protein is CASSLDRGAPLHF. The CDR3 coding sequence is TGTGCCAGCAGCTTAGACCGGGGGGCACCCCTCCACTTT. Variable domain in full (rest from reference TRBV11-2 and TRBJ1-6): EAGVAQSPRYKIIEKRQSVAFWCNPISGHATLYWYQQILGQGPKLLIQFQNNGVVDDSQLPKDRFSAERLKGVDSTLKIQPAKLEDSAVYLCASSLDRGAPLHFGNGTRLTVT.

This clone was counted between two and nine times. CDR3 nucleotides: TGTGCCAGCCAGGGGGGTTCCTACAATGAGCAGTTCTTC. Its translation is CASQGGSYNEQFF. V and J are TRBV11-2 and TRBJ2-1; TRBD1 is a possible D gene (7 bases). V lost 8 bases to trimming and J lost 1 base, with 9 bases between them. This CDR3 has 13 amino acids. Per germline, CDR1 SGHAT and CDR2 FQNNGV.

This chain connects TRBV28 to TRBJ1-1; tentatively, D is TRBD1 (6 bases). The CDR3 is 13 residues long. V gave up 6 bases and J gave up 6 bases, with 14 bases separating them. Germline V CDR1 and CDR2: MDHEN, SYDVKM. In DNA form, the CDR3 reads TGTGCCAGCAGAGGGCAGGGGTATGCTGAAGCTTTCTTT. It translates to CASRGQGYAEAFF.

The gene calls are TRBV5-1 and TRBJ2-5; 8 bases map to TRBD1. The trim removed 3 bases at V and 4 bases at J, leaving 17 bases unmatched. CDR1 and CDR2 (germline): SGHRS, YFSETQ. The CDR3 is 18 residues long. The CDR3, as DNA: TGCGCCAGCAGCTCCAGGGGGCAAGGCCAGGTCCCCGGAGAGACCCAGTACTTC. It yields the protein CASSSRGQGQVPGETQYF.

The rearrangement joins TRBV6-5 to TRBJ2-7, with a weak D call TRBD1 (5 bases). CDR1 is MNHEY and CDR2 is SVGAGI in the germline V gene. The V and J ends lost 2 bases and 2 bases respectively, with 7 bases between them. The CDR3 totals 13 residues. The CDR3 loop is CASSYRGPYEQYF. In nucleotides, the CDR3 is TGTGCCAGCAGTTACAGGGGTCCCTACGAGCAGTACTTC.

This chain joins TRBV19 and TRBJ2-1, with 11 bases aligning to TRBD2. This CDR3 spans 15 amino acids. Trimming removed 4 bases from V and 6 bases from J; junction bases left unmatched: 5. Germline CDR1 reads LNHDA; CDR2 reads SQIVND (reference sequence). The CDR3 region has the DNA TGTGCCAGTAGTAGGGGTAGCGGGGGGGGCAATGAGCAGTTCTTC. The encoded protein is CASSRGSGGGNEQFF.

This chain uses TRBV5-1 with TRBJ2-3, with D maybe TRBD2 (5 bases). The V end was cut by 0 bases, the J end by 6 bases, with 11 bases between. The CDR3 totals 14 residues. Germline CDR1 and CDR2: SGHRS and YFSETQ. The DNA for the CDR3 is TGCGCCAGCAGCTTGGCCGGGGTTAGGGATACGCAGTATTTT. It yields the protein CASSLAGVRDTQYF.

The rearrangement uses TRBV27 and TRBJ1-6; 7 bases match TRBD1. Germline CDR1 MNHEY, CDR2 SMNVEV (reference sequence). The junction had 5 bases not matched to a gene; V was cut back by 3 bases and J by 9 bases. This CDR3 region has 14 residues. The DNA for the CDR3 is TGTGCCAGCAGTTTCGGGACAGAGGGTTCACCCCTCCACTTT. As protein: CASSFGTEGSPLHF.

This rearrangement joins TRBV7-2 to TRBJ2-3; TRBD2 aligns across 7 bases. CDR3 length: 15 amino acids. The V gene end was trimmed by 4 bases and the J gene end by 1 base; junction bases not matched to a gene: 5. Germline CDR1 SGHTA, CDR2 FQGNSA. The CDR3 coding sequence is TGTGCCAGCAGCTCCCTAGCGGCCGGCACAGATACGCAGTATTTT. It yields the protein CASSSLAAGTDTQYF.

The J gene is TRBJ2-4, the V gene TRBV7-9; 7 bases match TRBD1. Per germline, CDR1 SEHNR and CDR2 FQNEAQ (reference sequence). J was trimmed by 5 bases and V by 0 bases; bases with no gene match: 4. CDR3 length: 15 amino acids. The CDR3 region has the DNA TGTGCCAGCAGCTTAGCGATCACAGGGGAAAACATTCAGTACTTC. Its protein is CASSLAITGENIQYF.

The V gene is TRBV21-1, the J gene TRBJ2-1; the listed D gene, TRBD1, was not tested against the DNA. TRBV21-1 is a pseudogene segment. There are 17 residues in the CDR3. The CDR3 region is CASRTKWQGASYNEQFF. The CDR3 coding sequence is TGTGCCAGCAGGACGAAGTGGCAGGGGGCCTCCTACAATGAGCAGTTCTTC.

The V gene is TRBV6-1, the J gene TRBJ2-3, with a weak D call TRBD2 (5 bases). V lost 5 bases to trimming and J lost 0 bases, with 12 bases between them. The V gene's germline CDR1 is MNHNS and CDR2 SASEGT. This CDR3 is built from 15 residues. In DNA form, the CDR3 reads TGTGCCAGCAGTCGGGGAGCGGCTAGCACAGATACGCAGTATTTT. Translated, it gives CASSRGAASTDTQYF.

The rearrangement uses TRBV19 and TRBJ1-6; D remains unclear. This CDR3 has 14 amino acids. V was shortened by 9 bases and J by 9 bases, with 18 bases between the two germline ends. Germline CDR1 is LNHDA and CDR2 is SQIVND (reference sequence). Here the CDR3 DNA reads TGTGCCAGCGCCGGACGAAGTGGGAGTTCACCCCTCCACTTT. Translation: CASAGRSGSSPLHF.

This chain uses TRBV27 with TRBJ2-2; TRBD2 matches at 8 bases. V shed 5 bases and J 6 bases; nucleotides not matched to a gene: 2. CDR1 and CDR2 (germline): MNHEY, SMNVEV (reference sequence). The CDR3 sequence is 13 residues long. The CDR3, as DNA: TGTGCCAGCAGTCCGGGGGGGCCCGGGGAGCTGTTTTTT. Protein product: CASSPGGPGELFF.

This clone was observed once. This chain joins TRBV2 and TRBJ2-1; 13 bases match TRBD2. The CDR3 is 15 residues long. Germline CDR1 SNHLY, CDR2 FYNNEI. V lost 5 bases, J lost 9 bases, and 7 bases stayed unmatched. DNA for the CDR3: TGTGCCAGCAGTTCCACTAGCGGGGGGGGCGGTGAGCAGTTCTTC. The encoded protein is CASSSTSGGGGEQFF.

The V and J genes are TRBV3-1 (or the pseudogene TRBV3-2) and TRBJ1-1, with D perhaps TRBD1 (5 bases). The CDR3 has 16 amino acids. CDR1 and CDR2 from the germline V gene are LGHDT and YNNKEL (reference sequence). Trimming cost V 0 bases and J 6 bases, with 17 bases left between them. The CDR3 loop reads CASSQEGAGRVSEAFF. The CDR3 DNA sequence: TGTGCCAGCAGCCAAGAAGGGGCAGGGAGGGTCTCTGAAGCTTTCTTT.

The genes are TRBV7-2 and TRBJ2-3; TRBD2 aligns across 10 bases. This CDR3 is built from 15 residues. Germline CDR1 and CDR2: SGHTA and FQGNSA. The V and J ends lost 5 bases and 5 bases, in that order; junction bases with no gene match: 7. The CDR3 nucleotides read TGTGCCAGCAGCCTCCAAGCGGGGGGGGTAGATACGCAGTATTTT. Its protein product is CASSLQAGGVDTQYF.

The V call is TRBV12-5, the J call TRBJ1-2; 9 positions agree with TRBD1. This CDR3 contains 15 residues. Germline V gene lookup returns CDR1 LGHNT and CDR2 FRNRAP. Trimming cost V 1 base and J 3 bases; bases outside gene matches: 3. CDR3 sequence: CASGLDRGRHYGYTF. The CDR3 DNA reads TGTGCTAGTGGTTTGGACAGGGGGCGGCACTATGGCTACACCTTC.

The rearrangement uses TRBV11-2 and TRBJ1-4; D remains ambiguous. V was shortened by 11 bases and J by 8 bases, with 21 bases between the two germline ends. In germline, CDR1 is SGHAT, CDR2 FQNNGV. CDR3 size: 14 residues. CDR3 nucleotides: TGTGCCTCGGGGAACCCAGGCGGACGGGAAAAACTGTTTTTT. Its protein product is CASGNPGGREKLFF.

This clone has just a few counts. The V call is TRBV27, the J call TRBJ2-1; the match to TRBD2 covers 8 bases. The CDR3 is 17 residues long. V shed 5 bases and J 6 bases; nucleotides not matched to a gene: 15. Germline CDR1 MNHEY, CDR2 SMNVEV (reference sequence). CDR3 loop: CASSHRTGGLVPNEQFF. The CDR3, as DNA: TGTGCCAGCAGTCATCGAACCGGGGGACTAGTTCCCAATGAGCAGTTCTTC.

CDR3 bases: TGTGCCAGCAGCTACGGACAGGGCAACACTGAAGCTTTCTTT. This sequence encodes CASSYGQGNTEAFF. This chain connects TRBV3-1 (or the pseudogene TRBV3-2) to TRBJ1-1, with TRBD1 identical over 8 bases. There are 14 residues in the CDR3. V trimming: 5 bases; J trimming: 2 bases; junction bases outside the gene matches: 4. CDR1 LGHDT and CDR2 YNNKEL come from the germline V gene (reference sequence).